This TCR beta chain was documented in a study of blood T cells in healthy people across ages. The study isolated at least 6 million PBMCs from each sample. CDR1 is DFQATT, CDR2 SNEGSKA, per germline (reference sequence). With V trimmed by 5 bases and J by 1 base, 8 bases remained unmatched. The CDR3 loop spans 15 amino acids. It was with a sample-barcoded 5' primer and a J-beta primer mix that a second PCR of about 6 to 12 cycles was run. One entry per CDR3 protein results from TCRdb running MiXCR on the 5' RACE reads. The sample lists roughly 800,000 distinct CDR3 sequences; 25% were seen once. The same data also went into a second study, on T cells of mothers and their children.

Sequencing was performed on blood. V is TRBV20-1 and J is TRBJ1-1; 9 bases fit TRBD1. The TCR originated in a boy aged 5 to 17 in good health. CDR3 sequence: CSAEAPGQGNTEAFF. The CDR3 region has the DNA TGCAGTGCTGAGGCTCCGGGACAGGGGAACACTGAAGCTTTCTTT.